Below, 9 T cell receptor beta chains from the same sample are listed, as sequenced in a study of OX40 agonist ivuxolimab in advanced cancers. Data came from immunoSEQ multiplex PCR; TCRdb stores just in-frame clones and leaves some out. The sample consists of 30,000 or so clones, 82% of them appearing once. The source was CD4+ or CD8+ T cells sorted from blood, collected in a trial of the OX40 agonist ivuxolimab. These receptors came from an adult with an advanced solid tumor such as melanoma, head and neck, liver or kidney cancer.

The CDR3 spells CASSPGPVYGYTF. The CDR3 DNA sequence: TGTGCCAGCAGTCCGGGACCGGTCTATGGCTACACCTTC. This rearrangement joins TRBV6-5 to TRBJ1-2, with D tentatively TRBD1 (5 bases). Germline CDR1 and CDR2: MNHEY and SVGAGI. The CDR3 runs to 13 residues. With 5 bases removed from V and 4 bases from J, the gap between germline ends came to 11 bases.

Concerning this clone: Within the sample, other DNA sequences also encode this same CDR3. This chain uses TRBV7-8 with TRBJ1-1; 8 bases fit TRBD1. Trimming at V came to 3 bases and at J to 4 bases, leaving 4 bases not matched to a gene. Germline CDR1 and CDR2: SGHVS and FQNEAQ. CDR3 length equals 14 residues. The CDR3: CASSFLDRGTEAFF. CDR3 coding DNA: TGTGCCAGCAGCTTCCTAGACAGGGGCACTGAAGCTTTCTTT.

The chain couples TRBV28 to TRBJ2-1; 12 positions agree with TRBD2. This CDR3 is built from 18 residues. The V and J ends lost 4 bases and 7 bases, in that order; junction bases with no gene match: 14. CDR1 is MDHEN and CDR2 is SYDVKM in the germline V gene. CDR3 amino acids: CASSSMTVTSGSGNEQFF. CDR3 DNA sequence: TGTGCCAGCAGTTCGATGACGGTGACTAGCGGGAGCGGGAATGAGCAGTTCTTC.

The CDR3 loop is CASSTTGQETQYF. The DNA of the CDR3 is TGTGCCAGCAGTACGACAGGACAAGAGACCCAGTACTTC. This chain links TRBV6-1 with TRBJ2-5; tentatively, D is TRBD1 (6 bases). CDR3 size: 13 residues. CDR1 is MNHNS, CDR2 SASEGT, per germline. The ends were cut back, 5 bases at V and 2 bases at J, with 9 bases in the middle.

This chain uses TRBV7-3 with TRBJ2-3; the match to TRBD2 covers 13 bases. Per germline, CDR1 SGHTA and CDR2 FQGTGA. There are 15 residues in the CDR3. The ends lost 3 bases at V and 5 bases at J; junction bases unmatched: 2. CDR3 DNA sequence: TGTGCCAGCAGCTTCGGACTAGCGGGAGAAGATACGCAGTATTTT. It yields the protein CASSFGLAGEDTQYF.

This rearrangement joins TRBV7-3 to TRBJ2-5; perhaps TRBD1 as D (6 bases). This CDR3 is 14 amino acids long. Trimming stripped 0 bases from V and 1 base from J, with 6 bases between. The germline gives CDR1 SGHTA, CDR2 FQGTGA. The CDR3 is CASSLTGGQETQYF. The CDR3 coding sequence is TGTGCCAGCAGCTTAACAGGGGGCCAAGAGACCCAGTACTTC.

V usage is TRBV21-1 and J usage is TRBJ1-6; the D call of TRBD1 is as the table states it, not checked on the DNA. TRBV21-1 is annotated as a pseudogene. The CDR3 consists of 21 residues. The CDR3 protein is CASSKFWGQCWVSSYNSPLHF. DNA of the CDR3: TGTGCCAGCAGCAAATTCTGGGGACAGTGCTGGGTGAGCTCCTATAATTCACCCCTCCACTTT.

CDR3 DNA: TGTGCCAGCAGCCTGACAGGGTCTGGCAATCAGCCCCAGCATTTT. As protein: CASSLTGSGNQPQHF. The chain recombines TRBV6-1 with TRBJ1-5; 7 nucleotides agree with TRBD1. The CDR3 covers 15 residues. Germline CDR1 and CDR2: MNHNS and SASEGT. J lost 2 bases, V lost 6 bases, and 7 bases had no gene match.

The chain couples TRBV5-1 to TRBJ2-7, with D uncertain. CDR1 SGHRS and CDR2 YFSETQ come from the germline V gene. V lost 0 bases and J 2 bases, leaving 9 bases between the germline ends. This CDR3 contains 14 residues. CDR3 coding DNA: TGCGCCAGCAGCTTGGGGACCTTAACCTACGAGCAGTACTTC. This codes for CASSLGTLTYEQYF.